The 14 T cell receptor beta chains presented below share a single source sample, sequenced in a study of a mutant IDH1 vaccine in newly diagnosed glioma. Antigens for these TCRs are unknown. Noted time point: week 23, last vaccination. With topical imiquimod, each dose of the vaccine consisted of 300 ug of mutant IDH1 20-mer peptide. Repertoires were generated with immunoSEQ multiplex PCR, while TCRdb's copy carries only in-frame clones and drops some. The sample includes roughly 43,000 clones, around 76% of them seen just once. The source material was PBMCs, sampled from a glioma patient whose treatment included an IDH1 peptide vaccine. These receptors were taken from a man aged 50 to 60 with glioma.

The chain uses TRBV2 and TRBJ1-4; no reliable D call. Trimming shortened V by 6 bases and J by 0 bases, and 11 bases separated the two germline ends. From germline, CDR1 is SNHLY and CDR2 FYNNEI. The CDR3 is 15 amino acids. Written as DNA, the CDR3 is TGTGCCAGCAGGGTCAGGTCTGCAACTAATGAAAAACTGTTTTTT. Residues: CASRVRSATNEKLFF.

V and J are TRBV5-6 and TRBJ2-7; possibly TRBD1 or TRBD2 for D (6 bases each). The CDR3 sequence is 14 residues long. Germline V gene lookup returns CDR1 SGHDT and CDR2 YYEEEE. Trimming cost V 2 bases and J 2 bases, with 11 bases left between them. Here the CDR3 DNA reads TGTGCCAGCAGCTTAAGGGGGGCGGCCTACGAGCAGTACTTC. Amino acids: CASSLRGAAYEQYF.

The J gene is TRBJ2-1, the V gene TRBV28; D is possibly TRBD2 (5 bases). The CDR3 runs to 12 residues. Trimming took off 6 bases at V and 5 bases at J, with 8 bases between the two ends. Germline V gene data show CDR1 as MDHEN and CDR2 as SYDVKM. CDR3 protein: CASSLRDNEQFF. CDR3 in DNA: TGTGCCAGCAGCCTGAGGGACAATGAGCAGTTCTTC. The full variable domain, rest sourced from reference TRBV28 and TRBJ2-1, is DVKVTQSSRYLVKRTGEKVFLECVQDMDHENMFWYRQDPGLGLRLIYFSYDVKMKEKGDIPEGYSVSREKKERFSLILESASTNQTSMYLCASSLRDNEQFFGPGTRLTVL.

This clone was recorded once. The genes are TRBV2 and TRBJ1-3; a possible D gene is TRBD1 (6 bases). Trimming took 6 bases from V and 0 from J, leaving 15 bases between them. Germline lookup yields CDR1 SNHLY and CDR2 FYNNEI. This CDR3 has 16 residues. CDR3: CASRTGQPYSGNTIYF. CDR3 in DNA: TGTGCCAGCAGAACTGGACAGCCGTACTCTGGAAACACCATATATTTT.

This rearrangement joins TRBV7-6 to TRBJ1-1; 7 positions agree with TRBD1. The CDR3 loop spans 16 amino acids. Per germline, CDR1 SGHVS and CDR2 FNYEAQ. V gave up 0 bases and J gave up 1 base; unmatched junction bases: 5. CDR3 nucleotide sequence: TGTGCCAGCAGCTTAGCACAGGGGATGTGGAACACTGAAGCTTTCTTT. This codes for CASSLAQGMWNTEAFF. Full variable domain (outside the CDR3, taken from reference TRBV7-6 and TRBJ1-1): GAGVSQSPRYKVTKRGQDVALRCDPISGHVSLYWYRQALGQGPEFLTYFNYEAQQDKSGLPNDRFSAERPEGSISTLTIQRTEQRDSAMYRCASSLAQGMWNTEAFFGQGTRLTVV.

The chain joins TRBV4-1 to TRBJ2-1; D not certain. Trimming cost V 0 bases and J 6 bases, with 9 bases left between them. This CDR3 region has 14 residues. Germline V gene data show CDR1 as MGHRA and CDR2 as YSYEKL. The CDR3 nucleotides read TGCGCCAGCAGCCAAGAAGGCAGATTCAATGAGCAGTTCTTC. Its protein is CASSQEGRFNEQFF.

As DNA, the CDR3 is TGTGCCAGCAGCGGACCTCCGGGACTAGCGGGCAATGAGCAGTTCTTC. Translation: CASSGPPGLAGNEQFF. The chain links TRBV9 to TRBJ2-1, with TRBD2 identical over 12 bases. CDR3 length: 16 amino acids. From germline, CDR1 is SGDLS and CDR2 YYNGEE. With 3 bases clipped from V and 6 bases from J, the junction kept 7 bases outside the gene matches.

This chain links TRBV9 with TRBJ1-2, with 9 bases aligning to TRBD1. The germline V gene has CDR1 SGDLS and CDR2 YYNGEE. The CDR3 sequence is 14 residues long. With 3 bases clipped from V and 10 bases from J, the junction kept 10 bases outside the gene matches. The CDR3 loop reads CASSASGTGKDYTF. DNA for the CDR3: TGTGCCAGCAGCGCCTCCGGGACAGGGAAAGACTACACCTTC.

This clone came up a few times. The chain employs TRBV28 and TRBJ2-1, with unresolved D. Trimming shortened V by 7 bases and J by 0 bases, and 13 bases separated the two germline ends. Germline V CDR1 and CDR2: MDHEN, SYDVKM. The CDR3 extends over 15 amino acids. The CDR3 loop is CASIPEQSSYNEQFF. CDR3 coding DNA: TGTGCCAGCATACCGGAACAAAGCTCCTACAATGAGCAGTTCTTC. Combining the CDR3 with reference TRBV28 and TRBJ2-1 gives the whole variable domain DVKVTQSSRYLVKRTGEKVFLECVQDMDHENMFWYRQDPGLGLRLIYFSYDVKMKEKGDIPEGYSVSREKKERFSLILESASTNQTSMYLCASIPEQSSYNEQFFGPGTRLTVL.

The V and J genes are TRBV5-4 and TRBJ1-1; no clear D. Germline V gene lookup returns CDR1 SGHNT and CDR2 YYREEE (reference sequence). V was cut by 1 base and J by 1 base, with 8 bases left in between. CDR3 size: 14 residues. CDR3: CASSLMIQNTEAFF. For the CDR3, the DNA is TGTGCCAGCAGCTTGATGATCCAGAACACTGAAGCTTTCTTT.

Only a few counts were recorded for this clone. The chain employs TRBV29-1 and TRBJ1-1, with 8 bases lining up with TRBD1. Germline values: CDR1 SQVTM, CDR2 ANQGSEA. There are 12 residues in the CDR3. V shed 6 bases, J shed 1 base, and the junction held 1 base outside the gene matches. Written as DNA, the CDR3 is TGCAGCGTAGGGACAGGGAACACTGAAGCTTTCTTT. As protein: CSVGTGNTEAFF.

The chain links TRBV9 to TRBJ2-3; the D is unclear. Trimming took off 2 bases at V and 5 bases at J, with 9 bases between the two ends. The CDR3 extends over 13 amino acids. Germline V lookup: CDR1 SGDLS, CDR2 YYNGEE. CDR3 amino acids: CASSVGEIDTQYF. The DNA of the CDR3 is TGTGCCAGCAGCGTTGGCGAGATAGATACGCAGTATTTT.

V is TRBV9 and J is TRBJ1-1; 7 bases align to TRBD1. The CDR3 runs to 15 residues. V shed 0 bases and J 5 bases; nucleotides not matched to a gene: 7. Germline V gives CDR1 SGDLS, CDR2 YYNGEE. The CDR3 coding sequence is TGTGCCAGCAGCGTAGTGGGGACAGTAGGTACTGAAGCTTTCTTT. It yields the protein CASSVVGTVGTEAFF.

CDR3 in amino acids: CASSPTVGGQDEQFF. In DNA, the CDR3 is TGTGCCAGCAGCCCCACGGTGGGGGGGCAGGATGAGCAGTTCTTC. The chain joins TRBV7-9 to TRBJ2-1, with a weak D call TRBD2 (7 bases). This CDR3 spans 15 amino acids. Trimming pared 5 bases from V and 8 bases from J, leaving 19 bases between. Germline CDR1 is SEHNR and CDR2 is FQNEAQ (reference sequence).